The 6 T cell receptor beta chains presented below share a single source sample, sequenced in a study of siplizumab effects on memory and regulatory T cells. TCRdb's table, derived via immunoSEQ multiplex PCR, lists solely in-frame clones and lacks some. The table has tens of thousands of clones, 94% seen once. The sequenced sample was non-Treg CD4+ T cells sorted from blood. The receptors were gathered from a human donor in good health.

The CDR3 DNA sequence: TGCAGTGCTAGTCGTGAAGAGACCCAGTACTTC. Residues: CSASREETQYF. The chain has TRBV20-1 and TRBJ2-5, with D unresolved. Germline assignment: CDR1 DFQATT and CDR2 SNEGSKA (reference sequence). The CDR3 covers 11 residues. V was shortened by 3 bases and J by 3 bases, with 5 bases between the two germline ends.

This chain joins TRBV29-1 and TRBJ1-4; the D gene is possibly TRBD1 (5 bases). Germline lookup yields CDR1 SQVTM and CDR2 ANQGSEA. There are 13 residues in the CDR3. The V end was cut by 5 bases, the J end by 4 bases, with 11 bases between. CDR3 protein: CSVLGQGNEKLFF. The DNA of the CDR3 is TGCAGCGTTCTGGGGCAGGGTAATGAAAAACTGTTTTTT.

The rearrangement joins TRBV5-5 to TRBJ2-5; 13 bases fit TRBD2. CDR3 length equals 15 residues. Germline-derived CDR1 and CDR2 are SGHKS and YYEKEE (reference sequence). J gave up 5 bases and V 6 bases, and 7 bases lay outside the gene matches. Here the CDR3 reads CASTSLAGGPETQYF. As DNA, the CDR3 is TGTGCCAGCACCTCACTAGCGGGGGGGCCCGAGACCCAGTACTTC.

The V and J genes are TRBV11-2 and TRBJ1-2; TRBD1 matches 7 bases. This CDR3 spans 14 amino acids. The trim removed 5 bases at V and 6 bases at J, leaving 9 bases unmatched. CDR1 is SGHAT, CDR2 FQNNGV, per germline. In nucleotides, the CDR3 is TGTGCCAGCAGCACTTACAGGGGATTCCATGGCTACACCTTC. It specifies CASSTYRGFHGYTF.

The rearrangement links TRBV11-1 to TRBJ2-7; the D is unclear. The CDR3 totals 12 residues. The germline V gene encodes CDR1 SGHAT and CDR2 FQDESV (reference sequence). The V end lost 5 bases, the J end lost 6 bases, and 11 bases lay between the germline ends. CDR3 loop: CASSQDRLEQYF. The CDR3 coding sequence is TGTGCCAGCAGCCAGGACCGCCTCGAGCAGTACTTC.

J is TRBJ1-1 and V is TRBV7-9, with TRBD1 as a possible D gene (5 bases). Germline CDR1 reads SEHNR; CDR2 reads FQNEAQ (reference sequence). V was cut by 6 bases and J by 8 bases, with 10 bases left in between. This CDR3 is built from 11 residues. The CDR3 DNA sequence: TGTGCCAGCAGTTCAGGGAGAGAAGCTTTCTTT. This encodes CASSSGREAFF. Complete variable domain (other parts from reference TRBV7-9 and TRBJ1-1): DTGVSQNPRHKITKRGQNVTFRCDPISEHNRLYWYRQTLGQGPEFLTYFQNEAQLEKSRLLSDRFSAERPKGSFSTLEIQRTEQGDSAMYLCASSSGREAFFGQGTRLTVV.